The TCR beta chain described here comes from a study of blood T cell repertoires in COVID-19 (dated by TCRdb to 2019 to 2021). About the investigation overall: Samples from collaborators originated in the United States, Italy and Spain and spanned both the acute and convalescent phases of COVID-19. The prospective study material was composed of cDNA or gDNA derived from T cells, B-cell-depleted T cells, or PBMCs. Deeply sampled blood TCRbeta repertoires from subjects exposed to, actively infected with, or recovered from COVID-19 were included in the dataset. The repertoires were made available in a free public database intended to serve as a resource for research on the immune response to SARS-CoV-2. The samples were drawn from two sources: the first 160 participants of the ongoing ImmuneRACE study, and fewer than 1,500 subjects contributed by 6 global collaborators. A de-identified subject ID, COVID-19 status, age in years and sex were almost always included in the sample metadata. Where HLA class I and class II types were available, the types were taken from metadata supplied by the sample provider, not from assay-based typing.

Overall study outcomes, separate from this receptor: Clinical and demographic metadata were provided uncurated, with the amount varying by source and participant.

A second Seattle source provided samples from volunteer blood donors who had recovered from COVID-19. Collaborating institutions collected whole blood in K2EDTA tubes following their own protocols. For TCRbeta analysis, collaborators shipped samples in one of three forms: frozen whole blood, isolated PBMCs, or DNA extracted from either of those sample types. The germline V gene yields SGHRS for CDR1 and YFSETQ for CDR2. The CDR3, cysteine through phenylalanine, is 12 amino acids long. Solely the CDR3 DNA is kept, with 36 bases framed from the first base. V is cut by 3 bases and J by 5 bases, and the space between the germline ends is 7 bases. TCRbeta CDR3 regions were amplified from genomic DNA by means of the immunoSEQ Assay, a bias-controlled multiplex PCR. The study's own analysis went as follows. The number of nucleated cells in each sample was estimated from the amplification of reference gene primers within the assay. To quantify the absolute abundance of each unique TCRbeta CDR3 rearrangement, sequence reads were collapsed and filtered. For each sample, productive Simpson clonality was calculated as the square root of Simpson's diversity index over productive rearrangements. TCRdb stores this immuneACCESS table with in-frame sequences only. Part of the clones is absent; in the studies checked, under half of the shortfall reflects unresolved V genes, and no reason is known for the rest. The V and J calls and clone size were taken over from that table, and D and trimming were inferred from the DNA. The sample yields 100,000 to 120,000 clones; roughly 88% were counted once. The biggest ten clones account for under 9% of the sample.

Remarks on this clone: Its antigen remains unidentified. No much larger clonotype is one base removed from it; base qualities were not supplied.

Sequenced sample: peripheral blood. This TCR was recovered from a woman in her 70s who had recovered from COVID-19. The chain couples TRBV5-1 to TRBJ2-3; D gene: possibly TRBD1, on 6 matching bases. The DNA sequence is TGCGCCAGCAGCTACAGGGAAGATACGCAGTATTTT. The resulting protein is CASSYREDTQYF. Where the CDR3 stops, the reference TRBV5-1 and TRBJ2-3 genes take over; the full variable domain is KAGVTQTPRYLIKTRGQQVTLSCSPISGHRSVSWYQQTPGQGLQFLFEYFSETQRNKGNFPGRFSGRQFSNSRSEMNVSTLELGDSALYLCASSYREDTQYFGPGTRLTVL.